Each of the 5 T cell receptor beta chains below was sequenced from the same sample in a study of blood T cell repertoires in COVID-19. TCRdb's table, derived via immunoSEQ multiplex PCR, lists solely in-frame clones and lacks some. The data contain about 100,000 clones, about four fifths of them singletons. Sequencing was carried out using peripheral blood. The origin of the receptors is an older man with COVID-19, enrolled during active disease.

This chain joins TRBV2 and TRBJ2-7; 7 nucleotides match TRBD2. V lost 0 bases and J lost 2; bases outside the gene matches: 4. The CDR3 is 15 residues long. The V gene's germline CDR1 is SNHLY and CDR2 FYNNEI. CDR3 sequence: CASSEASSGTYEQYF. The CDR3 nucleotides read TGTGCCAGCAGTGAAGCGTCTAGCGGAACCTACGAGCAGTACTTC.

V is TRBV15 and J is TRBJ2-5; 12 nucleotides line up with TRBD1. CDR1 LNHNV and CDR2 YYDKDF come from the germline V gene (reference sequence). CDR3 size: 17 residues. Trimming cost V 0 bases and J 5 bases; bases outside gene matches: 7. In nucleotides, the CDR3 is TGTGCCACCAGCAGAGAGTTCGGGACAGGGGGCTGGGAGACCCAGTACTTC. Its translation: CATSREFGTGGWETQYF.

For the CDR3, the DNA is TGTGCCAGCAGCTTTCCGGGACAGGGTGCCTACGAGCAGTACTTC. This encodes CASSFPGQGAYEQYF. The rearrangement uses TRBV7-9 and TRBJ2-7, with 9 bases that match TRBD1. J gave up 2 bases and V 3 bases, and 5 bases lay outside the gene matches. The V gene's germline CDR1 is SEHNR and CDR2 FQNEAQ (reference sequence). This CDR3 comprises 15 residues.

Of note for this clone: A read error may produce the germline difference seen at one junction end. The CDR3 DNA reads TGTGCCAGCAGTTTAGACCCCCGAGCGGCTAGCACAGATACGCAGTATTTT. As protein: CASSLDPRAASTDTQYF. The chain is built from TRBV11-3 and TRBJ2-3, with D perhaps TRBD2 (5 bases). The CDR3 is 17 residues long. Germline V gene lookup returns CDR1 SGHNT and CDR2 YENEEA. Looking up the rest from reference TRBV11-3 and TRBJ2-3 gives the full variable domain: EAGVVQSPRYKIIEKKQPVAFWCNPISGHNTLYWYLQNLGQGPELLIRYENEEAVDDSQLPKDRFSAERLKGVDSTLKIQPAELGDSAVYLCASSLDPRAASTDTQYFGPGTRLTVL.

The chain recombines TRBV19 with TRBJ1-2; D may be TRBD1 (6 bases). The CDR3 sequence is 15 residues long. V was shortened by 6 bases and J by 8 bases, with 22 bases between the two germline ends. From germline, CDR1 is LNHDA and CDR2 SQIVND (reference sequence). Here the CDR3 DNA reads TGTGCCAGTAGCGTCCGGGACATCGCCACGGGGGGCTACACCTTC. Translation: CASSVRDIATGGYTF.